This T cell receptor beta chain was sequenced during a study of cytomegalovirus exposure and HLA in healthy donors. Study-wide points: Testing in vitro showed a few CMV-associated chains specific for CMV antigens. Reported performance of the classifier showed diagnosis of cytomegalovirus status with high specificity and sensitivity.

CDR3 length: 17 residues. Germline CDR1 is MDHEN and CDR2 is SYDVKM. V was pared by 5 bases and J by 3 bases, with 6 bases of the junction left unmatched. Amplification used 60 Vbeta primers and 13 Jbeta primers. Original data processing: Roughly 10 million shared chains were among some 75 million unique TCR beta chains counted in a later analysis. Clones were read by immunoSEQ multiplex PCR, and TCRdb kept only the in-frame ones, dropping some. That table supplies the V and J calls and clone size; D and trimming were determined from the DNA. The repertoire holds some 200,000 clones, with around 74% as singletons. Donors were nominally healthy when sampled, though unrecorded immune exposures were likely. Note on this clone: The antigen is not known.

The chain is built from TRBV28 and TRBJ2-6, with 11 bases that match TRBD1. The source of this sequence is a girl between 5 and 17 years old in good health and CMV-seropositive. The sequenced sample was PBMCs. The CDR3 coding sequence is TGTGCCAGCAGTGGACAGGGGGCTGTAGTTGGGGCCAACGTCCTGACTTTC. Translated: CASSGQGAVVGANVLTF.